This entry concerns a single T cell receptor (beta chain). The data were taken from a study of shared clonotypes between healthy human individuals. TCRdb keeps only in-frame clones here, not all; method: immunoSEQ multiplex PCR. The table has some 1,600,000 clones, approximately 98% seen once. Trimming cost V 5 bases and J 6 bases, with 14 bases left between them. The CDR3 spans 14 residues. Germline CDR1 SGHVS, CDR2 FQNEAQ. The rearrangement links TRBV7-8 to TRBJ1-5; D is uncertain. The receptor comes from a man under 40 in good health. The sequenced sample was naive CD4+ T cells sorted from blood. The subset was: CD45RA+ positively selected. CDR3 nucleotides: TGTGCCAGCAGCGATCCGCGTTCGGGTCAGCCCCAGCATTTT. Residues: CASSDPRSGQPQHF. Variable domain in full (rest from reference TRBV7-8 and TRBJ1-5): GAGVSQSPRYKVAKRGQDVALRCDPISGHVSLFWYQQALGQGPEFLTYFQNEAQLDKSGLPSDRFFAERPEGSVSTLKIQRTQQEDSAVYLCASSDPRSGQPQHFGDGTRLSIL.